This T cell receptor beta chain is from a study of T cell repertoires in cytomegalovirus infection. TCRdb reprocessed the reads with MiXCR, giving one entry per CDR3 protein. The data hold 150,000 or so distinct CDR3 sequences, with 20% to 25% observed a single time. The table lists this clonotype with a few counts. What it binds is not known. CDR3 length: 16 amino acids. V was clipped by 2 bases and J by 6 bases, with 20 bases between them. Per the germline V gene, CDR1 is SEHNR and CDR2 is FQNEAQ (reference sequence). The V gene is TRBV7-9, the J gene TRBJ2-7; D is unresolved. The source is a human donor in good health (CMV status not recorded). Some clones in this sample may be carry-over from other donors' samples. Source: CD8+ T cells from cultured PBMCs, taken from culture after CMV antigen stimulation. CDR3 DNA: TGTGCCAGCAGCTTAATGCGGACCTTCGGATCCCCCGAGCAGTACTTC. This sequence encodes CASSLMRTFGSPEQYF.